The present T cell receptor beta chain was sequenced within a study of T cell responses to AZD1222 COVID-19 vaccine. Across the study: Analyses pooled second doses at about 4 or about 12 weeks.

With respect to this clone: As yet, its antigen is unknown.

The CDR3 runs 14 residues. Germline CDR1 reads LGHDT; CDR2 reads YNNKEL (reference sequence). V was cut by 3 bases and J by 0 bases, with 8 bases left in between. The table came from immunoSEQ multiplex PCR; TCRdb's copy has only in-frame clones and leaves some out. In the table there are fewer than 100,000 clones, approximately 94% of which are singletons. General observations from the study: In all cases, repertoires were sampled only after the peak T cell response. Nearly half of the spike-specific TCRs reportedly recognize variant regions that carry no mutations. Two AZD1222 doses significantly raised spike-specific TCR breadth and depth over controls.

The sequenced sample was peripheral blood, obtained on day 0 of AZD1222 vaccination. This TCR was sampled from an adult in good health. This chain links TRBV3-1 (or the pseudogene TRBV3-2) with TRBJ1-1; possible D gene TRBD1, 5 bases. For the CDR3, the DNA is TGTGCCAGCAGCCACATGACAGTGAACACTGAAGCTTTCTTT. It encodes CASSHMTVNTEAFF.